The 32 T cell receptor beta chains reported below all come from one sample, sequenced in a study of blood T cells in healthy people across ages. Sample-barcoded 5' priming and a J-beta primer mix drove a second PCR of 7 to 11 cycles. TCRdb re-analysed the 5' RACE reads in MiXCR, keeping a single row per CDR3 protein. Of 900,000 to 950,000 distinct CDR3 sequences in the sample, 25% to 30% were seen once. These sequences were also reported in another study, on T cells of mothers and their children.

Sample: blood. These receptors were obtained from a middle-aged woman in good health.

This clonotype was detected many times. The J gene is TRBJ1-2, the V gene TRBV7-2; 7 bases line up with TRBD1. The CDR3 extends over 17 amino acids. Germline V gene sequence: CDR1 SGHTA, CDR2 FQGNSA. V was pared by 2 bases and J by 6 bases, with 15 bases of the junction left unmatched. CDR3 region: CASSLSAGGSYGDGYTF. The CDR3 region has the DNA TGTGCCAGCAGCTTATCCGCAGGGGGGAGTTATGGGGATGGCTACACCTTC.

The chain joins TRBV18 to TRBJ2-7; 9 bases agree with TRBD1. CDR1 is KGHSH and CDR2 is LQKENI in the germline V gene. V was clipped by 3 bases and J by 4 bases; unmatched bases: 7. This CDR3 has 15 residues. CDR3 nucleotide sequence: TGTGCCAGCTCACCCTATGGACAGGGGTCTTACGAGCAGTACTTC. Protein sequence: CASSPYGQGSYEQYF.

There are many counts of this clonotype. V is TRBV6-5 and J is TRBJ2-5; D gene uncertain. The CDR3 contains 15 residues. V gave up 2 bases and J gave up 2 bases, with 12 bases separating them. Per germline, CDR1 MNHEY and CDR2 SVGAGI. The CDR3 here is CASSYTGGVQETQYF. CDR3 DNA: TGTGCCAGCAGTTACACGGGCGGAGTACAAGAGACCCAGTACTTC.

A remark on this clonotype: The CDR3 carries no conserved terminal phenylalanine or tryptophan, so it likely arises from a read error. V usage is TRBV24-1 and J usage is TRBJ2-7, with D perhaps matching TRBD1 (7 bases). Near its end, the DNA agrees better with TRBJ2-5, so the J call may be wrong. Germline V gives CDR1 KGHDR, CDR2 SFDVKD. The CDR3 runs 15 residues. The DNA of the CDR3 is TGTGCCACCAGTGATTTGGGAGGGGGCCCTGAGACCCAGTACTGC. This translates into CATSDLGGGPETQYC.

The chain carries TRBV28 and TRBJ2-1; D call uncertain. The germline V gene has CDR1 MDHEN and CDR2 SYDVKM. Trimming removed 5 bases at V and 11 bases at J, with 13 bases between. This CDR3 region has 12 residues. The CDR3 sequence: CASSLDWRQQFF. The CDR3 region has the DNA TGTGCCAGCAGTCTCGACTGGCGGCAGCAGTTCTTC. Variable domain in full (rest from reference TRBV28 and TRBJ2-1): DVKVTQSSRYLVKRTGEKVFLECVQDMDHENMFWYRQDPGLGLRLIYFSYDVKMKEKGDIPEGYSVSREKKERFSLILESASTNQTSMYLCASSLDWRQQFFGPGTRLTVL.

The CDR3, as DNA: TGTGCCAGCAGCTTCCTACAGGCATCTGGAGCTGAAGCTTTCTTT. It specifies CASSFLQASGAEAFF. The chain joins TRBV7-9 to TRBJ1-1; D perhaps matches TRBD1 (5 bases). Germline V gene data show CDR1 as SEHNR and CDR2 as FQNEAQ (reference sequence). Trimming shortened V by 3 bases and J by 6 bases, and 17 bases separated the two germline ends. The CDR3 spans 15 residues.

CDR3 in DNA: TGCAATTTTGCGAGCTCCTACAATGAGCAGTTCTTC. Protein product: CNFASSYNEQFF. The rearrangement links TRBV29-1 to TRBJ2-1, with D unresolved. CDR3 size: 12 residues. Germline CDR1 and CDR2: SQVTM and ANQGSEA.

Only a few counts were recorded for this clonotype. This chain connects TRBV14 to TRBJ2-1; D might be TRBD1 (5 bases). Germline assignment: CDR1 SGHDN and CDR2 FVKESK. Trimming took off 2 bases at V and 5 bases at J, with 16 bases between the two ends. The CDR3 is 16 residues long. The CDR3 region has the DNA TGTGCCAGCAGCCAACCTCGACAGTCAGCCAACAATGAGCAGTTCTTC. Translated: CASSQPRQSANNEQFF.

The CDR3 sequence: CASSSDRGSNEKLFF. CDR3 nucleotides: TGTGCCAGCAGCTCGGACAGGGGGAGCAATGAAAAACTGTTTTTT. This chain links TRBV9 with TRBJ1-4; 10 bases map to TRBD1. The CDR3 consists of 15 residues. The junction had 5 bases not matched to a gene; V was cut back by 4 bases and J by 5 bases. Germline V gene data show CDR1 as SGDLS and CDR2 as YYNGEE.

The genes are TRBV7-2 and TRBJ2-1, with TRBD2 identical over 7 bases. The CDR3 sequence is 16 residues long. Per the germline V gene, CDR1 is SGHTA and CDR2 is FQGNSA. The V and J ends lost 4 bases and 2 bases, in that order; junction bases with no gene match: 8. The CDR3 region is CASSSWWGGAYNEQFF. The CDR3, as DNA: TGTGCCAGCAGCTCATGGTGGGGGGGGGCCTACAATGAGCAGTTCTTC. Full variable domain (rest looked up from reference TRBV7-2 and TRBJ2-1): GAGVSQSPSNKVTEKGKDVELRCDPISGHTALYWYRQSLGQGLEFLIYFQGNSAPDKSGLPSDRFSAERTGGSVSTLTIQRTQQEDSAVYLCASSSWWGGAYNEQFFGPGTRLTVL.

This clonotype was picked up a small number of times. The CDR3 DNA reads TGTGCCAGCAGTGAAGAAAGGGAACAGTTCTTC. It encodes CASSEEREQFF. The V gene is TRBV2, the J gene TRBJ2-1; D is ambiguous. The CDR3 length is 11 residues. Per the germline V gene, CDR1 is SNHLY and CDR2 is FYNNEI. Trimming took off 1 base at V and 13 bases at J, with 8 bases between the two ends.

This clonotype has just one count. One end of the junction fails to match germline, which may point to a read error. V gene TRBV2 combines with J gene TRBJ2-1, with D tentatively TRBD1 or TRBD2 (6 bases each). The CDR3 covers 16 residues. Germline CDR1 and CDR2: SNHLY and FYNNEI. The DNA for the CDR3 is TGTGCCACCAGTGATAGGCGTGGGGGGCGCTTAAATGAGCAGTTCTTC. Its protein product is CATSDRRGGRLNEQFF.

This clonotype was seen a handful of times. This rearrangement joins TRBV6-2 or TRBV6-3 to TRBJ2-3; unclear D gene. V was clipped by 6 bases and J by 0 bases, with 7 bases between them. The CDR3 is 13 amino acids. The germline V gene encodes CDR1 MNHEY and CDR2 SVGEGT. CDR3: CASRSTSTDTQYF. CDR3 bases: TGTGCCAGCAGGTCGACTAGCACAGATACGCAGTATTTT.

This clonotype has at least ten counts. This chain links TRBV7-9 with TRBJ2-1; TRBD2 aligns across 9 bases. The CDR3 sequence is 12 residues long. V trimming: 8 bases; J trimming: 8 bases; junction bases outside the gene matches: 4. CDR1 is SEHNR, CDR2 FQNEAQ, per germline (reference sequence). This chain's CDR3 is CASEQRGDEQFF. The CDR3 region has the DNA TGTGCCAGCGAGCAGCGGGGGGATGAGCAGTTCTTC.

The chain links TRBV11-2 to TRBJ2-1, with TRBD1 as a possible D gene (5 bases). The CDR3 is 14 residues long. The germline V gene has CDR1 SGHAT and CDR2 FQNNGV. Trimming stripped 1 base from V and 6 bases from J, with 10 bases between. The CDR3 DNA is TGTGCCAGCAGCTTAGCAGGGATCGTCAATGAGCAGTTCTTC. Amino acids: CASSLAGIVNEQFF.

The chain couples TRBV28 to TRBJ2-1; D is perhaps TRBD2 (5 bases). CDR1 MDHEN and CDR2 SYDVKM come from the germline V gene. The V end lost 3 bases, the J end lost 1 base, and 13 bases lay between the germline ends. This CDR3 has 16 residues. CDR3 protein: CASSFRRAQSYNEQFF. The CDR3 region has the DNA TGTGCCAGCAGTTTTAGGCGGGCCCAATCCTACAATGAGCAGTTCTTC.

Concerning this clonotype itself: A much larger clone differs by one base, so this may be a read error. The J gene is TRBJ2-7, the V gene TRBV10-3; D remains ambiguous. V was cut by 4 bases and J by 4 bases, with 14 bases left in between. The CDR3 length is 14 residues. Germline values: CDR1 ENHRY, CDR2 SYGVKD. CDR3 nucleotides: TGTGCCATCAGTGGGTCATCCCAGTCTTACGAGCAGTACTTC. Protein sequence: CAISGSSQSYEQYF.

The chain combines TRBV27 with TRBJ2-7; TRBD2 might be the D (6 bases). Between the trimmed V and J ends, which lost 5 bases and 5 bases, there was a span of 16 bases. Germline CDR1 MNHEY, CDR2 SMNVEV (reference sequence). The CDR3 loop spans 14 amino acids. Here the CDR3 reads CASSPSRGFHEQYF. Written as DNA, the CDR3 is TGTGCCAGCAGTCCCTCGCGGGGTTTCCACGAGCAGTACTTC.

This clonotype was counted only a few times. This may come from a read error, since a much larger clone is one base off. The chain uses TRBV4-3 and TRBJ2-1; unclear D gene. The end of the DNA fits TRBJ2-7 better, so the J call may be wrong. This CDR3 spans 15 amino acids. CDR1 LGHNA and CDR2 YSLEER come from the germline V gene. The CDR3 reads CASSQDVHPYNEQYF. The CDR3 DNA follows: TGCGCCAGCAGCCAAGACGTTCACCCCTACAATGAGCAGTACTTC.

At least ten counts were recorded for this clonotype. This chain connects TRBV27 to TRBJ2-7; D is undetermined. The germline V and J ends were trimmed by 3 bases and 7 bases, with 13 bases remaining between them. The CDR3 consists of 13 residues. The V gene's germline CDR1 is MNHEY and CDR2 SMNVEV (reference sequence). CDR3 bases: TGTGCCAGCAGTTTTGGCCACTCCCTTGAGCAGTACTTC. It is translated as CASSFGHSLEQYF.

This clonotype was seen only a few times. V usage is TRBV7-2 and J usage is TRBJ2-3, with D possibly matching TRBD1 (6 bases). Germline V gene lookup returns CDR1 SGHTA and CDR2 FQGNSA. The V end lost 2 bases, the J end lost 4 bases, and 10 bases lay between the germline ends. The CDR3 totals 14 residues. Here the CDR3 DNA reads TGTGCCAGCAGCTTACTAGAGGGGGCAGATACGCAGTATTTT. This encodes CASSLLEGADTQYF.

This clonotype came up many times. The chain links TRBV5-1 to TRBJ1-2, with 7 bases aligning to TRBD1. J gave up 2 bases and V 0 bases, and 4 bases lay outside the gene matches. The CDR3 length is 15 residues. Looked up from germline, CDR1 is SGHRS and CDR2 is YFSETQ. CDR3 in amino acids: CASSLGGQTNYGYTF. CDR3 nucleotides: TGCGCCAGCAGCTTGGGGGGACAGACCAACTATGGCTACACCTTC.

This clonotype was counted many times. This chain uses TRBV28 with TRBJ2-1; TRBD1 is a possible D gene (6 bases). This CDR3 is 13 amino acids long. Germline CDR1 reads MDHEN; CDR2 reads SYDVKM. V was trimmed by 6 bases and J by 8 bases, leaving 14 bases between them. CDR3 amino acids: CASSRGPLYEQFF. DNA for the CDR3: TGTGCCAGCAGCAGGGGCCCCCTCTATGAGCAGTTCTTC.

The V and J genes are TRBV5-1 and TRBJ2-5; D may be TRBD2 (6 bases). Germline V gene lookup returns CDR1 SGHRS and CDR2 YFSETQ. V lost 5 bases and J lost 0, with 20 bases in between. CDR3 size: 17 residues. The chain's CDR3 is CASRVIGRNSYQETQYF. The CDR3 DNA sequence: TGCGCCAGCAGAGTAATTGGGAGGAATTCGTACCAAGAGACCCAGTACTTC.

This clonotype has ten or more counts. V and J are TRBV6-6 and TRBJ2-3; unclear D gene. The V gene's germline CDR1 is MNHNY and CDR2 SVGAGI (reference sequence). Trimming stripped 2 bases from V and 2 bases from J, with 14 bases between. This CDR3 has 16 amino acids. CDR3 residues: CASSYPKGFSTDTQYF. In DNA form, the CDR3 reads TGTGCCAGCAGTTACCCGAAAGGGTTCTCCACAGATACGCAGTATTTT.

CDR3 residues: CASSPPGQGAETQYF. CDR3 DNA sequence: TGTGCCAGTAGTCCCCCGGGACAGGGGGCGGAGACCCAGTACTTC. The chain links TRBV19 to TRBJ2-5; 12 bases agree with TRBD1. Losses at the gene ends were 5 bases for V and 5 bases for J; bases not matched to a gene: 6. The CDR3 contains 15 residues. The germline CDR1 and CDR2 sequences are LNHDA and SQIVND (reference sequence).

This clonotype has ten or more counts. The chain employs TRBV9 and TRBJ2-7; either TRBD1 or TRBD2 may supply D (6 bases each). Germline V lookup: CDR1 SGDLS, CDR2 YYNGEE. The CDR3 extends over 17 amino acids. Deletions cut 3 bases from V and 3 bases from J, with 22 bases between. CDR3 DNA: TGTGCCAGCAGCGGTGCGGCCAGGGGAGGATCGATCTACGAGCAGTACTTC. This codes for CASSGAARGGSIYEQYF. Together with reference TRBV9 and TRBJ2-7, the CDR3 gives the full variable domain: DSGVTQTPKHLITATGQRVTLRCSPRSGDLSVYWYQQSLDQGLQFLIQYYNGEERAKGNILERFSAQQFPDLHSELNLSSLELGDSALYFCASSGAARGGSIYEQYFGPGTRLTVT.

To note about this clonotype: One junction end disagrees with the germline gene, perhaps due to a read error. The V gene is TRBV7-7, the J gene TRBJ2-7; D is ambiguous. Germline V gene data show CDR1 as SSHAT and CDR2 as FNYEAQ (reference sequence). The CDR3 length is 15 residues. The DNA for the CDR3 is TGTGCTAGCAGCCCCCGGCCCGGCATAACCTACGAGCAGTACTTC. As protein: CASSPRPGITYEQYF.

There are many counts of this clonotype. The chain couples TRBV15 to TRBJ2-1; TRBD2 aligns across 7 bases. V shed 0 bases and J 0 bases; nucleotides not matched to a gene: 5. CDR3 length: 17 amino acids. CDR1 and CDR2 from the germline V gene are LNHNV and YYDKDF (reference sequence). CDR3 sequence reads: CATSRELAQSSYNEQFF. DNA of the CDR3: TGTGCCACCAGCAGAGAACTAGCGCAGAGCTCCTACAATGAGCAGTTCTTC.

This clonotype was detected many times. This chain connects TRBV28 to TRBJ1-4; 10 bases line up with TRBD1. This CDR3 has 15 amino acids. Per germline, CDR1 MDHEN and CDR2 SYDVKM. Germline trimming cut 4 bases from V and 8 bases from J; bases unmatched to any gene: 7. CDR3 residues: CASSSSGTGDEKLFF. The CDR3, as DNA: TGTGCCAGCAGTTCCTCCGGGACAGGGGACGAAAAACTGTTTTTT.

The sample holds many counts of this clonotype. This chain joins TRBV7-6 and TRBJ2-1; D unresolved. The V gene's germline CDR1 is SGHVS and CDR2 FNYEAQ. The CDR3 has 14 amino acids. V lost 7 bases and J lost 0, with 10 bases in between. This chain's CDR3 is CASTPSSSYNEQFF. The CDR3 region has the DNA TGTGCCAGCACGCCCTCAAGCTCCTACAATGAGCAGTTCTTC.

This clonotype has only a few counts. The rearrangement joins TRBV7-2 to TRBJ1-2; 7 positions match TRBD1. After removal of 5 bases from V and 4 bases from J, the junction contained 7 bases not matched to a gene. This CDR3 region has 14 residues. The germline V gene has CDR1 SGHTA and CDR2 FQGNSA. The CDR3 bases are TGTGCCAGCAGCGTGCCGGGACAGCCCTATGGCTACACCTTC. Translation: CASSVPGQPYGYTF.